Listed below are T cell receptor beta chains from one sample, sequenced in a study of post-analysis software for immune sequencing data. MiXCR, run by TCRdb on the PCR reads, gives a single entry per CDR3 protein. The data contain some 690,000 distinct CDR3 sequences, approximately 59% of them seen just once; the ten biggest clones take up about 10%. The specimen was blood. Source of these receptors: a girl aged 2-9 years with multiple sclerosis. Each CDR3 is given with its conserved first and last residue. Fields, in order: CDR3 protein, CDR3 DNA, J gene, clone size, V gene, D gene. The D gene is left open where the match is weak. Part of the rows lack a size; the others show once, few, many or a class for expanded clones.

CASSHARGGLGVFF,TGCGCCAGCAGCCATGCGCGGGGGGGCCTAGGGGTGTTCTTC,TRBJ2-1,-,TRBV4-3,TRBD2
CASSSSGTSNEQFF,TGTGCCAGCAGCTCATCCGGGACTAGCAATGAGCAGTTCTTC,TRBJ2-1,-,TRBV7-3,TRBD2
CASSKRPHGTSGNNEQFF,TGTGCCAGCAGCAAACGACCTCACGGGACTAGTGGGAACAATGAGCAGTTCTTC,TRBJ2-1,-,TRBV6-1,TRBD2
CSASGSSGREVDTQYF,TGCAGTGCTAGTGGCTCAAGCGGGAGAGAAGTAGATACGCAGTATTTT,TRBJ2-3,-,TRBV20-1,TRBD2
CLSGGVRTEAFF,TGCCTCTCTGGGGGGGTAAGAACTGAAGCTTTCTTT,TRBJ1-1,-,TRBV20-1,-
CSVALLGDRGLGYTF,TGCAGCGTTGCTCTCTTAGGGGACAGGGGGCTTGGCTACACCTTC,TRBJ1-2,-,TRBV29-1,TRBD1
CSARKDRDNEQFF,TGCAGTGCTAGGAAGGATCGGGACAATGAGCAGTTCTTC,TRBJ2-1,once,TRBV20-1,-
CASSFWQGGNEQYF,TGCGCCAGCAGCTTCTGGCAGGGCGGGAACGAGCAGTACTTC,TRBJ2-7,many,TRBV5-1,-
CSARDALAGYQETQYF,TGCAGTGCTAGAGATGCCCTAGCGGGGTACCAAGAGACCCAGTACTTC,TRBJ2-5,-,TRBV20-1,TRBD2
CASIGGRKETQYF,TGTGCCAGCATAGGCGGGCGAAAAGAGACCCAGTACTTC,TRBJ2-5,-,TRBV12-3/TRBV12-4,-
CASSLELRDTQYF,TGCGCCAGCAGCTTGGAACTCCGGGATACGCAGTATTTT,TRBJ2-3,-,TRBV5-1,-
CASSYRLAGGQETQYF,TGTGCCAGCAGTTACCGGCTAGCGGGGGGTCAAGAGACCCAGTACTTC,TRBJ2-5,few,TRBV6-2/TRBV6-3,TRBD2
CASSWIRDAPYEQYF,TGTGCCAGCAGCTGGATCCGGGACGCCCCTTACGAGCAGTACTTC,TRBJ2-7,-,TRBV7-8,-
CASSLVGGAGGAYGYTF,TGTGCCAGCAGCTTAGTGGGTGGGGCAGGGGGCGCCTATGGCTACACCTTC,TRBJ1-2,-,TRBV7-2,TRBD1
CSVFGDRGHRETQYF,TGCAGCGTCTTCGGGGACAGGGGGCATCGGGAGACCCAGTACTTC,TRBJ2-5,few,TRBV29-1,TRBD1
CSLSRYTEAFF,TGCAGCCTCTCTCGGTACACTGAAGCTTTCTTT,TRBJ1-1,-,TRBV29-1,-
CASSVEDNSPLHF,TGCGCCAGCAGTGTCGAGGATAATTCACCCCTCCACTTT,TRBJ1-6,few,TRBV10-1,-
CAIRGDRADTQYF,TGTGCCATCAGGGGAGACAGGGCGGATACGCAGTATTTT,TRBJ2-3,few,TRBV10-3,TRBD1